What follows are 19 T cell receptor beta chains derived from one specimen sequenced in a study of shared clonotypes between healthy human individuals. Naive CD8 isolation took CD45RO-negative cells positively selected for CCR7 and excluded terminally differentiated effector memory CD45RA+ cells. Profiling relied on immunoSEQ multiplex PCR, and the TCRdb table lists in-frame clones only, not all of them. Counted here are about 2.2 million clones, just over 90% occurring once; the ten biggest clones make up 1.5% to 2%. Sequencing was carried out using naive CD8+ T cells from PBMCs. These receptors came from a young man in good health. Some clones in this sample may be carry-over from other donors' samples.

The chain has TRBV28 and TRBJ1-5; D is uncertain. The germline CDR1 and CDR2 sequences are MDHEN and SYDVKM. The CDR3 has 14 residues. Between the trimmed V and J ends, which lost 4 bases and 3 bases, there was a span of 10 bases. The CDR3 region has the DNA TGTGCCAGCAGTTCCAGGTGGATCAATCAGCCCCAGCATTTT. The encoded protein is CASSSRWINQPQHF.

The V and J genes are TRBV28 and TRBJ2-7; 8 bases match TRBD2. The CDR3 has 16 residues. V dropped 5 bases and J dropped 1; count of bases not matched to a gene: 10. Germline V gives CDR1 MDHEN, CDR2 SYDVKM. The CDR3 DNA reads TGTGCCAGCAGTCCCCACACAGCGGGAGCGTCCTACGAGCAGTACTTC. Encoded protein: CASSPHTAGASYEQYF. The full variable domain, its missing parts supplied by reference TRBV28 and TRBJ2-7, is DVKVTQSSRYLVKRTGEKVFLECVQDMDHENMFWYRQDPGLGLRLIYFSYDVKMKEKGDIPEGYSVSREKKERFSLILESASTNQTSMYLCASSPHTAGASYEQYFGPGTRLTVT.

The CDR3 loop is CASSTPLGESYNEQFF. The CDR3 DNA follows: TGTGCCAGCAGTACCCCGTTGGGGGAGTCCTACAATGAGCAGTTCTTC. V is TRBV6-6 and J is TRBJ2-1; D is possibly TRBD1 or TRBD2 (5 bases each). The germline V gene has CDR1 MNHNY and CDR2 SVGAGI (reference sequence). Trimming removed 5 bases from V and 1 base from J, with 15 bases in between. This CDR3 has 16 amino acids.

This clone has only one observation. In the same sample, other DNA sequences code for this CDR3. The V gene is TRBV13, the J gene TRBJ2-1; 7 bases match TRBD2. Germline CDR1 and CDR2: PRHDT and FYEKMQ (reference sequence). This CDR3 spans 15 amino acids. The V and J ends lost 0 bases and 5 bases, in that order; junction bases with no gene match: 4. CDR3 protein: CASSLGLAANNEQFF. CDR3 nucleotides: TGTGCCAGCAGCTTAGGTCTAGCGGCCAACAATGAGCAGTTCTTC.

V is TRBV7-9 and J is TRBJ2-2, with a weak D call TRBD1 (5 bases). The length of the CDR3 is 17 residues. The germline V gene has CDR1 SEHNR and CDR2 FQNEAQ (reference sequence). Trimming removed 0 bases from V and 3 bases from J, with 14 bases in between. The CDR3 bases are TGTGCCAGCAGCTTAGCGCTCAGGGCTGCGGACACCGGGGAGCTGTTTTTT. It yields the protein CASSLALRAADTGELFF.

V and J are TRBV4-3 and TRBJ2-1; TRBD2 might be the D (5 bases). The V end lost 3 bases, the J end lost 0 bases, and 9 bases lay between the germline ends. CDR1 is LGHNA and CDR2 is YSLEER in the germline V gene. The CDR3 is 15 residues long. DNA for the CDR3: TGCGCCAGCAGCCATAGCGACTTCTCCTACAATGAGCAGTTCTTC. Translated: CASSHSDFSYNEQFF.

This clone was recorded only once. This chain links TRBV6-1 with TRBJ2-7; a weak D match, TRBD2 (6 bases). Germline V CDR1 and CDR2: MNHNS, SASEGT. The CDR3 loop spans 14 amino acids. With 2 bases removed from V and 3 bases from J, the gap between germline ends came to 11 bases. The CDR3 DNA reads TGTGCCAGCAGTGAATTTCGGGAGTACTACGAGCAGTACTTC. Translating gives CASSEFREYYEQYF.

This sequence joins TRBV2 and TRBJ2-3; D is uncertain. CDR1 and CDR2 from the germline V gene are SNHLY and FYNNEI. The V end was cut by 6 bases, the J end by 0 bases, with 10 bases between. CDR3 length: 14 amino acids. The CDR3 reads CASSTELSTDTQYF. The CDR3 DNA is TGTGCCAGCAGCACGGAATTAAGCACAGATACGCAGTATTTT.

The J gene is TRBJ1-6, the V gene TRBV27, with TRBD1 matching 10 bases. Germline lookup yields CDR1 MNHEY and CDR2 SMNVEV (reference sequence). With 6 bases clipped from V and 7 bases from J, the junction kept 6 bases outside the gene matches. The CDR3 is made up of 15 amino acids. CDR3 DNA sequence: TGTGCCAGCAGAACGACAGGGGGCTTCAATTCACCCCTCCACTTT. Translated, it gives CASRTTGGFNSPLHF.

This sequence joins TRBV13 and TRBJ2-1; 8 bases match TRBD2. With V trimmed by 5 bases and J by 0 bases, 9 bases remained unmatched. CDR3 length: 17 amino acids. Per the germline V gene, CDR1 is PRHDT and CDR2 is FYEKMQ (reference sequence). CDR3 coding DNA: TGTGCCAGCAGCCCCTTCGGAGCGGGGGACTCCTACAATGAGCAGTTCTTC. Its protein is CASSPFGAGDSYNEQFF.

CDR3 amino acids: CASSSRLAESTDTQYF. The CDR3 nucleotides read TGTGCCAGCAGCTCGAGACTAGCGGAGTCCACAGATACGCAGTATTTT. The chain carries TRBV7-9 and TRBJ2-3, with 9 bases fitting TRBD2. Germline CDR1 and CDR2: SEHNR and FQNEAQ (reference sequence). The CDR3 totals 16 residues. Trimming removed 4 bases from V and 2 bases from J; junction bases left unmatched: 7. Variable domain in full (rest from reference TRBV7-9 and TRBJ2-3): DTGVSQNPRHKITKRGQNVTFRCDPISEHNRLYWYRQTLGQGPEFLTYFQNEAQLEKSRLLSDRFSAERPKGSFSTLEIQRTEQGDSAMYLCASSSRLAESTDTQYFGPGTRLTVL.

The chain couples TRBV5-1 to TRBJ1-4; D is undetermined. Between the trimmed V and J ends, which lost 4 bases and 0 bases, there was a span of 7 bases. There are 14 residues in the CDR3. Germline CDR1 is SGHRS and CDR2 is YFSETQ. CDR3 in DNA: TGCGCCAGCAGCGAGACTGCAACTAATGAAAAACTGTTTTTT. Encoded protein: CASSETATNEKLFF.

This sequence joins TRBV29-1 and TRBJ2-1; no firm D call. The CDR3 length is 13 residues. The ends were cut back, 0 bases at V and 6 bases at J, with 9 bases in the middle. Looked up from germline, CDR1 is SQVTM and CDR2 is ANQGSEA. Here the CDR3 DNA reads TGCAGCGTTGAAGAGTTCCGAAGCAATGAGCAGTTCTTC. It codes for CSVEEFRSNEQFF.

The V and J genes are TRBV14 and TRBJ2-7, with 7 bases lining up with TRBD1. Germline CDR1 SGHDN, CDR2 FVKESK. Trimming at V came to 3 bases and at J to 6 bases, leaving 11 bases not matched to a gene. The length of the CDR3 is 15 residues. The CDR3 sequence is CASSHRGTAVSEQYF. The CDR3 DNA follows: TGTGCCAGCAGCCACCGAGGGACAGCGGTTAGCGAGCAGTACTTC.

This chain connects TRBV19 to TRBJ2-3; weak D call: TRBD1 (6 bases). V lost 5 bases, J lost 12 bases, and 21 bases lay in between. Germline V gene lookup returns CDR1 LNHDA and CDR2 SQIVND (reference sequence). The CDR3 extends over 14 amino acids. CDR3 protein: CASSSRPLTGTQYF. The CDR3 DNA is TGTGCCAGTAGTTCGCGACCCCTTACAGGGACCCAGTATTTT.

This clone was seen once. The CDR3 DNA sequence: TGCAGCGTTGAAGGGGTCGAGGGTGAGGCCACCGGGGAGCTGTTTTTT. It translates to CSVEGVEGEATGELFF. The chain carries TRBV29-1 and TRBJ2-2, with D maybe TRBD2 (5 bases). Trimming took off 1 base at V and 4 bases at J, with 16 bases between the two ends. The CDR3 is 16 amino acids. Germline lookup yields CDR1 SQVTM and CDR2 ANQGSEA.

V usage is TRBV7-9 and J usage is TRBJ1-2, with D unresolved. Trimming shortened V by 6 bases and J by 0 bases, and 14 bases separated the two germline ends. The CDR3 has 15 residues. CDR1 and CDR2 from the germline V gene are SEHNR and FQNEAQ (reference sequence). CDR3 loop: CASSQNYGTNYGYTF. Here the CDR3 DNA reads TGTGCCAGCAGTCAGAACTACGGAACTAACTATGGCTACACCTTC.

The chain is built from TRBV7-8 and TRBJ2-3; no reliable D call. Trimming removed 5 bases at V and 2 bases at J, with 20 bases between. Germline lookup yields CDR1 SGHVS and CDR2 FQNEAQ. The CDR3 loop spans 17 amino acids. The CDR3 coding sequence is TGTGCCAGCAGCCGTATCCTGATCTTCCCACCCACAGATACGCAGTATTTT. As protein: CASSRILIFPPTDTQYF.

The chain recombines TRBV9 with TRBJ2-5, with 8 bases that match TRBD1. CDR1 is SGDLS, CDR2 YYNGEE, per germline. This CDR3 is built from 13 residues. The junction had 1 base not matched to a gene; V was cut back by 2 bases and J by 4 bases. The CDR3 nucleotides read TGTGCCAGCAGCGTCGGGACAGGAGAGACCCAGTACTTC. It yields the protein CASSVGTGETQYF.